The entry that follows covers one T cell receptor beta chain sequence. Assay: immunoSEQ multiplex PCR; the TCRdb copy retains only in-frame clones and omits some. Of about 2 million clones detected, about 95% appear once; the ten largest clones hold roughly 1%. The source of the sample is a study of shared clonotypes between healthy human individuals. CDR1 and CDR2 (germline): SEHNR, FQNEAQ (reference sequence). CDR3 length equals 13 residues. Trimming shortened V by 1 base and J by 14 bases, and 16 bases separated the two germline ends. CD45RO-negative CD8 cells positively selected for CCR7 made up the naive population, which excluded terminally differentiated effector memory CD45RA+ cells.

The chain links TRBV7-9 to TRBJ2-3; D unresolved. Input material: naive CD8+ T cells sorted from blood. The receptor comes from a man aged 18 to 30 in good health. CDR3 residues: CASSLVSQRWSYF. The CDR3 DNA reads TGTGCCAGCAGCTTAGTGAGCCAGAGGTGGTCGTATTTT.